The 27 T cell receptor beta chains reported below all come from one sample, sequenced in a study of PD-1 blockade in mismatch repair-deficient tumors. Generated by immunoSEQ multiplex PCR, the TCRdb table keeps only in-frame clones and is missing some. The repertoire holds fewer than 10,000 clones, with more than 80% as singletons. The material sequenced was PBMCs, taken less than 47 weeks after starting pembrolizumab. These receptors came from an adult with mismatch repair-deficient cancer.

The chain uses TRBV4-1 and TRBJ2-4; 8 bases line up with TRBD1. The CDR3 sequence is 15 residues long. V lost 2 bases, J lost 7 bases, and 7 bases stayed unmatched. Germline values: CDR1 MGHRA, CDR2 YSYEKL. The CDR3 sequence: CASSQPGQGRNIQYF. The CDR3 nucleotides read TGCGCCAGCAGCCAACCAGGACAGGGACGGAACATTCAGTACTTC.

This clone was counted between two and nine times. V usage is TRBV7-8 and J usage is TRBJ1-3, with D maybe TRBD1 (5 bases). The V and J ends lost 5 bases and 4 bases respectively, with 15 bases between them. In germline, CDR1 is SGHVS, CDR2 FQNEAQ. The CDR3 totals 15 residues. CDR3 region: CASSPRAGWGNTIYF. CDR3 coding DNA: TGTGCCAGCAGCCCACGGGCAGGGTGGGGAAACACCATATATTTT. The complete variable domain, with remaining parts taken from reference TRBV7-8 and TRBJ1-3, reads GAGVSQSPRYKVAKRGQDVALRCDPISGHVSLFWYQQALGQGPEFLTYFQNEAQLDKSGLPSDRFFAERPEGSVSTLKIQRTQQEDSAVYLCASSPRAGWGNTIYFGEGSWLTVV.

The chain couples TRBV5-1 to TRBJ2-5, with 7 bases aligning to TRBD1. Germline V gene data show CDR1 as SGHRS and CDR2 as YFSETQ. The CDR3 consists of 14 residues. The V segment lost 2 bases and the J segment 1 base; nucleotides outside the gene matches: 2. The CDR3 region has the DNA TGCGCCAGCAGCTTAGGGACAGCCCAAGAGACCCAGTACTTC. The encoded protein is CASSLGTAQETQYF.

V gene TRBV10-3 combines with J gene TRBJ1-1; D not certain. CDR1 and CDR2 from the germline V gene are ENHRY and SYGVKD. This CDR3 has 15 amino acids. V lost 0 bases and J 0 bases, leaving 8 bases between the germline ends. CDR3 residues: CAISESADLNTEAFF. The CDR3 DNA sequence: TGTGCCATCAGTGAGTCCGCAGATTTGAACACTGAAGCTTTCTTT.

This chain uses TRBV19 with TRBJ2-3; the D is unclear. Trimming stripped 9 bases from V and 10 bases from J, with 17 bases between. Germline lookup yields CDR1 LNHDA and CDR2 SQIVND (reference sequence). This CDR3 is 12 amino acids long. CDR3 region: CASSGSLLSQYF. The DNA for the CDR3 is TGTGCCAGCTCCGGGTCTCTCCTCTCGCAGTATTTT.

The rearrangement uses TRBV18 and TRBJ2-3; the D gene is possibly TRBD2 (6 bases). CDR1 KGHSH and CDR2 LQKENI come from the germline V gene. The CDR3 is 14 residues long. The germline V and J ends were trimmed by 6 bases and 5 bases, with 15 bases remaining between them. The CDR3 nucleotides are TGTGCCAGCTCCCAATCGGGAGTAGAAGATACGCAGTATTTT. This encodes CASSQSGVEDTQYF.

This clone was picked up a small number of times. The V gene is TRBV7-9, the J gene TRBJ2-2; D might be TRBD2 (5 bases). The CDR3 extends over 15 amino acids. Trimming shortened V by 4 bases and J by 4 bases, and 13 bases separated the two germline ends. CDR1 and CDR2 from the germline V gene are SEHNR and FQNEAQ (reference sequence). The CDR3 loop reads CASSWSGMRTGELFF. The DNA for the CDR3 is TGTGCCAGCAGCTGGTCCGGGATGCGCACCGGGGAGCTGTTTTTT.

The gene calls are TRBV7-9 and TRBJ2-5; D is perhaps TRBD2 (5 bases). Germline loops: CDR1 SEHNR, CDR2 FQNEAQ (reference sequence). The V and J ends lost 1 base and 3 bases respectively, with 12 bases between them. This CDR3 comprises 15 residues. The CDR3 loop is CASSLGRGVKETQYF. CDR3 nucleotide sequence: TGTGCCAGCAGCTTAGGTCGGGGAGTAAAAGAGACCCAGTACTTC. The full variable domain, with the rest looked up from reference TRBV7-9 and TRBJ2-5, is DTGVSQNPRHKITKRGQNVTFRCDPISEHNRLYWYRQTLGQGPEFLTYFQNEAQLEKSRLLSDRFSAERPKGSFSTLEIQRTEQGDSAMYLCASSLGRGVKETQYFGPGTRLLVL.

This chain uses TRBV7-9 with TRBJ1-2; TRBD1 matches at 8 bases. The CDR3 is made up of 16 amino acids. Germline values: CDR1 SEHNR, CDR2 FQNEAQ (reference sequence). With 5 bases clipped from V and 2 bases from J, the junction kept 10 bases outside the gene matches. CDR3 sequence reads: CASSPDRGGGNYGYTF. The CDR3 coding sequence is TGTGCCAGCAGCCCAGACAGGGGAGGAGGGAACTATGGCTACACCTTC.

The V call is TRBV25-1, the J call TRBJ2-1; 10 nucleotides align to TRBD2. This CDR3 has 14 residues. V shed 6 bases, J shed 16 bases, and the junction held 15 bases outside the gene matches. The germline V gene has CDR1 MGHDK and CDR2 SYGVNS. The CDR3 nucleotides read TGTGCCAGCAGGGAAGGAGCGGGAGGGCAAAAGAATTTCTTC. It is translated as CASREGAGGQKNFF.

V and J are TRBV5-4 and TRBJ2-7; 9 bases agree with TRBD2. CDR1 and CDR2 (germline): SGHNT, YYREEE (reference sequence). This CDR3 region has 18 residues. After removal of 0 bases from V and 3 bases from J, the junction contained 13 bases not matched to a gene. The CDR3 sequence: CASSLDSFRGRVRYEQYF. CDR3 nucleotides: TGTGCCAGCAGCTTGGATTCTTTCCGCGGGAGGGTTCGCTACGAGCAGTACTTC.

Here the CDR3 DNA reads TGTGCCAGCAGCGGGAGTAGCACAGATACGCAGTATTTT. Protein product: CASSGSSTDTQYF. The chain uses TRBV6-4 and TRBJ2-3, with D perhaps TRBD2 (6 bases). This CDR3 has 13 amino acids. CDR1 and CDR2 from the germline V gene are MRHNA and SNTAGT. V was pared by 6 bases and J by 0 bases, with 7 bases between.

Here the CDR3 reads CASSLRPPTSGRVTDTQYF. CDR3 bases: TGTGCCAGCAGCCTAAGGCCCCCGACTAGCGGGAGAGTAACAGATACGCAGTATTTT. The chain employs TRBV11-2 and TRBJ2-3; TRBD2 matches 12 bases. The CDR3 totals 19 residues. Germline V gene data show CDR1 as SGHAT and CDR2 as FQNNGV. J was trimmed by 3 bases and V by 5 bases; bases with no gene match: 15.

There are a few counts of this clone. The chain couples TRBV28 to TRBJ2-7; D remains ambiguous. The CDR3 length is 11 residues. V lost 6 bases, J lost 3 bases, and 6 bases lay in between. The germline V gene has CDR1 MDHEN and CDR2 SYDVKM. Here the CDR3 reads CASSPNYEQYF. For the CDR3, the DNA is TGTGCCAGCAGCCCTAACTACGAGCAGTACTTC.

The chain employs TRBV19 and TRBJ1-2, with 7 nucleotides matching TRBD1. This CDR3 has 13 amino acids. Germline V lookup: CDR1 LNHDA, CDR2 SQIVND (reference sequence). Trimming removed 6 bases from V and 3 bases from J; junction bases left unmatched: 4. Here the CDR3 reads CASRRDRDYGYTF. In DNA, the CDR3 is TGTGCCAGTAGGCGAGACAGGGACTATGGCTACACCTTC.

The gene calls are TRBV7-3 and TRBJ2-1, with D possibly TRBD1 on 6 matching bases. V gave up 1 base and J gave up 0 bases, with 10 bases separating them. There are 16 residues in the CDR3. From germline, CDR1 is SGHTA and CDR2 FQGTGA. CDR3 sequence reads: CASSLNRAYSYNEQFF. CDR3 sequence (DNA): TGTGCCAGCAGCTTAAACAGGGCCTACTCCTACAATGAGCAGTTCTTC.

The rearrangement joins TRBV15 to TRBJ2-1; TRBD1 might be the D (6 bases). The V gene's germline CDR1 is LNHNV and CDR2 YYDKDF (reference sequence). The CDR3 covers 16 residues. The V end was cut by 6 bases, the J end by 4 bases, with 19 bases between. The CDR3 DNA reads as TGTGCCACCAGACCTCAGGGGTCGGGTTTATACAATGAGCAGTTCTTC. Translating it yields CATRPQGSGLYNEQFF.

The genes are TRBV7-2 and TRBJ1-5; D gene unclear. V lost 5 bases and J 6 bases, leaving 11 bases between the germline ends. Germline V lookup: CDR1 SGHTA, CDR2 FQGNSA. CDR3 length: 13 amino acids. CDR3 nucleotides: TGTGCCAGCAGCCCCAATGTTGTTCAGCCCCAGCATTTT. Residues: CASSPNVVQPQHF.

The CDR3: CASSLAGRASNSPLHF. The CDR3 DNA sequence: TGTGCCAGCAGCTTAGCAGGGAGGGCCTCAAATTCACCCCTCCACTTT. V usage is TRBV7-2 and J usage is TRBJ1-6; no clear D. Trimming took 0 bases from V and 7 from J, leaving 13 bases between them. Germline-derived CDR1 and CDR2 are SGHTA and FQGNSA. The CDR3 is 16 amino acids.

This sequence joins TRBV7-3 and TRBJ2-6; 8 nucleotides align to TRBD1. The germline CDR1 and CDR2 sequences are SGHTA and FQGTGA. J was trimmed by 4 bases and V by 4 bases; bases with no gene match: 6. CDR3 length: 16 amino acids. The CDR3 spells CASSWDRSRGANVLTF. The CDR3 nucleotides read TGTGCCAGCAGCTGGGACAGGTCTCGAGGGGCCAACGTCCTGACTTTC.

This chain uses TRBV19 with TRBJ2-5; D perhaps matches TRBD1 (5 bases). The V end lost 6 bases, the J end lost 7 bases, and 21 bases lay between the germline ends. Germline V lookup: CDR1 LNHDA, CDR2 SQIVND (reference sequence). The CDR3 runs 15 residues. The CDR3 here is CASRSLGQGYGTQYF. The CDR3 nucleotides read TGTGCCAGTAGGTCATTGGGTCAGGGTTATGGGACCCAGTACTTC.

The chain combines TRBV19 with TRBJ2-5; TRBD2 aligns across 7 bases. CDR3 length equals 15 residues. Per the germline V gene, CDR1 is LNHDA and CDR2 is SQIVND (reference sequence). Trimming cost V 6 bases and J 3 bases; bases outside gene matches: 10. The CDR3 protein is CASSDTGTTKETQYF. The DNA for the CDR3 is TGTGCCAGTAGCGATACCGGGACTACCAAAGAGACCCAGTACTTC.

The chain combines TRBV28 with TRBJ1-2, with TRBD1 as a possible D gene (6 bases). The ends were cut back, 2 bases at V and 8 bases at J, with 21 bases in the middle. Germline V gene data show CDR1 as MDHEN and CDR2 as SYDVKM. The CDR3 contains 16 residues. The CDR3 region has the DNA TGTGCCAGCAGTTTACGAGCTGAGGACAGTAGAAGAGGCTACACCTTC. Translating gives CASSLRAEDSRRGYTF.

The J gene is TRBJ2-7, the V gene TRBV11-3, with 9 bases matching TRBD1. J gave up 6 bases and V 5 bases, and 8 bases lay outside the gene matches. CDR3 size: 14 residues. In germline, CDR1 is SGHNT, CDR2 YENEEA. CDR3 sequence: CASSPPGQGSEQYF. The CDR3 region has the DNA TGTGCCAGCAGCCCCCCGGGACAGGGATCCGAGCAGTACTTC.

V and J are TRBV19 and TRBJ2-7; TRBD1 is a possible D gene (6 bases). Per the germline V gene, CDR1 is LNHDA and CDR2 is SQIVND (reference sequence). V lost 5 bases and J 2 bases, leaving 16 bases between the germline ends. The CDR3 length is 15 residues. DNA for the CDR3: TGTGCCAGTAGTTTATCCGGGACAACAACCTACGAGCAGTACTTC. Protein sequence: CASSLSGTTTYEQYF.

The gene calls are TRBV15 and TRBJ2-7, with D maybe TRBD1 (5 bases). The CDR3 spans 17 residues. Looked up from germline, CDR1 is LNHNV and CDR2 is YYDKDF (reference sequence). Trimming removed 2 bases from V and 4 bases from J, with 21 bases in between. The CDR3 is CATSRPTKGYAVYEQYF. The CDR3, as DNA: TGTGCCACCAGCAGACCAACGAAGGGGTACGCGGTATACGAGCAGTACTTC.

This clone was detected only a few times. The chain employs TRBV6-1 and TRBJ2-7; a possible D gene is TRBD1 (5 bases). The V end lost 6 bases, the J end lost 7 bases, and 10 bases lay between the germline ends. This CDR3 comprises 11 residues. CDR1 is MNHNS, CDR2 SASEGT, per germline. For the CDR3, the DNA is TGTGCCAGCAGGGGGCTAGGGGAGCAGTACTTC. Amino acids: CASRGLGEQYF.